This T cell receptor (beta chain) was sequenced during a study of blood T cell repertoires in COVID-19. Study-wide context: Some COVID-19 samples were acute and others convalescent; all came from the United States, Italy and Spain. Nucleic acid was either cDNA or gDNA, and it came from T cells, B-cell-depleted T cells, or PBMCs.

Trimming shortened V by 2 bases and J by 7 bases, and 15 bases separated the two germline ends. Per germline, CDR1 LNHDA and CDR2 SQIVND (reference sequence). CDR3 length: 15 residues. Source study methods: Researchers report that nucleated cell counts were estimated from reference gene primer amplification. TCRdb keeps only in-frame clones here, not all; method: immunoSEQ multiplex PCR. V and J calls and clone size are those listed in that table; D and trimming were worked out from the DNA. Of 75,000 to 95,000 clones in the sample, 87% were seen once. The TCR was taken from a human donor in a cohort sampled during active COVID-19. The chain couples TRBV19 to TRBJ2-1, with TRBD2 as a possible D gene (5 bases). Sample: peripheral blood. Here the CDR3 DNA reads TGTGCCAGTAGTATACACTCGGCTAGCTATAATGAGCAGTTCTTC. This sequence encodes CASSIHSASYNEQFF.